A single sample is the source of the 27 T cell receptor beta chains below, sequenced in a study of shared T cell receptors in the human thymus. TCRdb's table, derived via immunoSEQ multiplex PCR, lists solely in-frame clones and lacks some. The table shows some 760,000 clones, with approximately 83% occurring only once. These same records also appear under a second study, on human thymus T cells.

The sequenced sample was thymocytes. All receptors derive from a girl in the first two years of life with a congenital heart defect.

CDR3 nucleotide sequence: TGTGCCAGCAGCTACGGACAGGGCGGTAATGGCTACACCTTC. The encoded protein is CASSYGQGGNGYTF. The gene calls are TRBV5-5 and TRBJ1-2, with 8 bases identical to TRBD1. Germline V lookup: CDR1 SGHKS, CDR2 YYEKEE (reference sequence). The length of the CDR3 is 14 residues. V lost 3 bases and J lost 6; bases outside the gene matches: 7.

This chain links TRBV7-2 with TRBJ1-1, with D possibly matching TRBD1 (6 bases). CDR3 size: 18 residues. Trimming took off 5 bases at V and 0 bases at J, with 22 bases between the two ends. CDR1 is SGHTA, CDR2 FQGNSA, per germline. The CDR3 nucleotides are TGTGCCAGCAGCATAAAGGCCGACAGGCCCACCCTGAACACTGAAGCTTTCTTT. It codes for CASSIKADRPTLNTEAFF. The complete variable domain, with remaining parts taken from reference TRBV7-2 and TRBJ1-1, reads GAGVSQSPSNKVTEKGKDVELRCDPISGHTALYWYRQSLGQGLEFLIYFQGNSAPDKSGLPSDRFSAERTGGSVSTLTIQRTQQEDSAVYLCASSIKADRPTLNTEAFFGQGTRLTVV.

The chain couples TRBV15 to TRBJ2-4; 8 nucleotides match TRBD1. This CDR3 is built from 16 residues. The trim removed 3 bases at V and 5 bases at J, leaving 9 bases unmatched. Germline loops: CDR1 LNHNV, CDR2 YYDKDF (reference sequence). The CDR3 here is CATSSRRGQAQNIQYF. In DNA, the CDR3 is TGTGCCACCAGCAGTAGGAGGGGACAGGCCCAAAACATTCAGTACTTC.

The chain links TRBV27 to TRBJ1-2; 11 nucleotides align to TRBD1. The trim removed 4 bases at V and 7 bases at J, leaving 8 bases unmatched. The CDR3 extends over 15 amino acids. Germline CDR1 reads MNHEY; CDR2 reads SMNVEV (reference sequence). CDR3 amino acids: CASSSGSGTGGGYTF. CDR3 sequence (DNA): TGTGCCAGCAGTTCGGGTTCCGGGACAGGGGGTGGCTACACCTTC.

The chain links TRBV15 to TRBJ1-1; perhaps TRBD1 as D (6 bases). The CDR3 consists of 14 residues. V was shortened by 0 bases and J by 5 bases, with 10 bases between the two germline ends. Germline V lookup: CDR1 LNHNV, CDR2 YYDKDF (reference sequence). CDR3 in amino acids: CATSRDQGRTEAFF. Here the CDR3 DNA reads TGTGCCACCAGCAGAGATCAGGGGAGAACTGAAGCTTTCTTT.

This clone was recorded a few times. V gene TRBV30 combines with J gene TRBJ2-7; the match to TRBD1 covers 12 bases. V shed 2 bases and J 4 bases; nucleotides not matched to a gene: 6. Germline V gene data show CDR1 as GTSNPN and CDR2 as SVGIG (reference sequence). This CDR3 contains 15 residues. The CDR3 sequence: CAWSTGTGGGYEQYF. Written as DNA, the CDR3 is TGTGCCTGGAGTACAGGGACAGGGGGCGGGTACGAGCAGTACTTC.

This clone was detected only a few times. The chain is built from TRBV28 and TRBJ1-1, with 8 bases aligning to TRBD1. CDR3 size: 17 residues. V was clipped by 6 bases and J by 0 bases; unmatched bases: 12. Germline V CDR1 and CDR2: MDHEN, SYDVKM. CDR3 protein: CASSSPGQEGLNTEAFF. CDR3 DNA: TGTGCCAGCAGCTCCCCGGGACAGGAGGGTTTGAACACTGAAGCTTTCTTT.

The rearrangement links TRBV4-2 to TRBJ2-7; TRBD2 is a possible D gene (7 bases). CDR1 is LGHNA and CDR2 is YNFKEQ in the germline V gene. V was shortened by 4 bases and J by 6 bases, with 10 bases between the two germline ends. The CDR3 spans 12 residues. The CDR3 bases are TGTGCCAGCAGCCCCGGGGGGCCCGAGCAGTACTTC. Protein: CASSPGGPEQYF.

The V and J genes are TRBV28 and TRBJ1-1, with 7 bases aligning to TRBD1. Looked up from germline, CDR1 is MDHEN and CDR2 is SYDVKM. V was clipped by 5 bases and J by 6 bases; unmatched bases: 6. CDR3 length: 13 residues. This CDR3 reads CASSKTGPPEAFF. DNA for the CDR3: TGTGCCAGCAGTAAGACAGGGCCCCCTGAAGCTTTCTTT.

The chain uses TRBV7-2 and TRBJ2-5; 7 bases fit TRBD2. This CDR3 is built from 13 residues. Germline V gene sequence: CDR1 SGHTA, CDR2 FQGNSA. Trimming at V came to 5 bases and at J to 4 bases, leaving 4 bases not matched to a gene. The chain's CDR3 is CASSPSGGETQYF. Here the CDR3 DNA reads TGTGCCAGCAGCCCCTCGGGGGGAGAGACCCAGTACTTC. Combining the CDR3 with reference TRBV7-2 and TRBJ2-5 gives the whole variable domain GAGVSQSPSNKVTEKGKDVELRCDPISGHTALYWYRQSLGQGLEFLIYFQGNSAPDKSGLPSDRFSAERTGGSVSTLTIQRTQQEDSAVYLCASSPSGGETQYFGPGTRLLVL.

The chain employs TRBV30 and TRBJ1-4; a weak D match, TRBD1 (6 bases). The V gene's germline CDR1 is GTSNPN and CDR2 SVGIG (reference sequence). CDR3 length: 15 residues. V lost 2 bases, J lost 7 bases, and 17 bases lay in between. This chain's CDR3 is CAWSLPGTLGEKLFF. The CDR3 region has the DNA TGTGCCTGGAGTCTGCCCGGGACATTGGGTGAAAAACTGTTTTTT. Based on the CDR3 plus reference TRBV30 and TRBJ1-4, the full variable domain is SQTIHQWPATLVQPVGSPLSLECTVEGTSNPNLYWYRQAAGRGLQLLFYSVGIGQISSEVPQNLSASRPQDRQFILSSKKLLLSDSGFYLCAWSLPGTLGEKLFFGSGTQLSVL.

The CDR3 coding sequence is TGCAGCGCCCCGATGGGGCCCCAGGATGCAGATACGCAGTATTTT. Its translation: CSAPMGPQDADTQYF. This chain uses TRBV29-1 with TRBJ2-3, with a tentative D call TRBD1 (5 bases). Germline V gene data show CDR1 as SQVTM and CDR2 as ANQGSEA. V was clipped by 7 bases and J by 4 bases, with 21 bases between them. The CDR3 runs 15 residues.

The chain has TRBV5-1 and TRBJ2-7, with 7 bases identical to TRBD2. Looked up from germline, CDR1 is SGHRS and CDR2 is YFSETQ. Losses at the gene ends were 4 bases for V and 4 bases for J; bases not matched to a gene: 8. This CDR3 contains 14 residues. The chain's CDR3 is CASSLPGGLYEQYF. The CDR3 DNA reads as TGCGCCAGCAGCCTGCCGGGGGGACTTTACGAGCAGTACTTC.

The J gene is TRBJ1-1, the V gene TRBV30, with 8 bases that match TRBD1. CDR1 GTSNPN and CDR2 SVGIG come from the germline V gene (reference sequence). The CDR3 covers 17 residues. V shed 2 bases and J 5 bases; nucleotides not matched to a gene: 16. The CDR3 DNA reads TGTGCCTGGAGTCCCCACGAAGGTGGACAGGGAGGAACTGAAGCTTTCTTT. Its protein product is CAWSPHEGGQGGTEAFF.

The chain employs TRBV7-9 and TRBJ2-1; 7 bases are a match to TRBD1. Trimming removed 0 bases from V and 6 bases from J; junction bases left unmatched: 5. This CDR3 has 15 residues. Germline V gene data show CDR1 as SEHNR and CDR2 as FQNEAQ (reference sequence). The CDR3 DNA reads as TGTGCCAGCAGCTTAGCGCCCGGGGACAGCAATGAGCAGTTCTTC. It codes for CASSLAPGDSNEQFF.

The chain is built from TRBV28 and TRBJ1-4; 10 bases line up with TRBD1. The V and J ends lost 5 bases and 7 bases, in that order; junction bases with no gene match: 4. CDR3 length: 14 amino acids. Germline V gives CDR1 MDHEN, CDR2 SYDVKM. The CDR3 DNA is TGTGCCAGCAGTCCCGGGACAGGGGCTGAAAAACTGTTTTTT. Translating gives CASSPGTGAEKLFF.

This chain connects TRBV10-3 to TRBJ2-1, with 7 bases that match TRBD1. The CDR3 sequence is 15 residues long. Trimming at V came to 3 bases and at J to 9 bases, leaving 11 bases not matched to a gene. Per germline, CDR1 ENHRY and CDR2 SYGVKD. The CDR3 coding sequence is TGTGCCATCAGTGATAGAGACAGGGTTAGGAGTGAGCAGTTCTTC. Translation: CAISDRDRVRSEQFF.

The rearrangement uses TRBV27 and TRBJ1-5; TRBD1 matches 8 bases. This CDR3 region has 13 residues. In germline, CDR1 is MNHEY, CDR2 SMNVEV (reference sequence). V lost 10 bases to trimming and J lost 3 bases; unmatched junction nucleotides: 5. The CDR3 nucleotides read TGTGCCAACCCGGGACAGGACAATCAGCCCCAGCATTTT. Translating it yields CANPGQDNQPQHF.

The gene calls are TRBV4-3 and TRBJ2-2; TRBD1 aligns across 10 bases. In germline, CDR1 is LGHNA, CDR2 YSLEER. The V and J ends lost 0 bases and 7 bases, in that order; junction bases with no gene match: 5. The CDR3 extends over 16 amino acids. CDR3 DNA: TGCGCCAGCAGCCAAGAGGCGGACAGGGGGGACGGGGAGCTGTTTTTT. Amino acid sequence: CASSQEADRGDGELFF.

The chain combines TRBV28 with TRBJ1-2, with 7 bases identical to TRBD1. This CDR3 is 14 amino acids long. J was trimmed by 4 bases and V by 2 bases; bases with no gene match: 4. CDR1 is MDHEN, CDR2 SYDVKM, per germline. This CDR3 is CASSLQGGPYGYTF. In DNA, the CDR3 is TGTGCCAGCAGTTTACAGGGGGGCCCCTATGGCTACACCTTC.

V and J are TRBV7-9 and TRBJ2-2; a possible D gene is TRBD1 (5 bases). This CDR3 has 15 residues. V was trimmed by 0 bases and J by 4 bases, leaving 9 bases between them. Germline loops: CDR1 SEHNR, CDR2 FQNEAQ (reference sequence). Written as DNA, the CDR3 is TGTGCCAGCAGCTTAGCGCGCCAGGGCACCGGGGAGCTGTTTTTT. It translates to CASSLARQGTGELFF.

This chain connects TRBV7-9 to TRBJ1-2; D is perhaps TRBD1 (5 bases). Germline lookup yields CDR1 SEHNR and CDR2 FQNEAQ (reference sequence). Trimming left V 2 bases short and J 8 bases short, with 12 bases between. The CDR3 runs 13 residues. CDR3 coding DNA: TGTGCCAGCAGCTTACGGGGGTACGGGGGCTACACCTTC. It translates to CASSLRGYGGYTF. Supplemented by reference TRBV7-9 and TRBJ1-2, the full variable domain reads DTGVSQNPRHKITKRGQNVTFRCDPISEHNRLYWYRQTLGQGPEFLTYFQNEAQLEKSRLLSDRFSAERPKGSFSTLEIQRTEQGDSAMYLCASSLRGYGGYTFGSGTRLTVV.

The CDR3 nucleotides are TGCGCCAGCACACCCGGGGATGGGAATCAGCCCCAGCATTTT. Its translation: CASTPGDGNQPQHF. The chain joins TRBV4-1 to TRBJ1-5, with D unresolved. This CDR3 is 14 amino acids long. Looked up from germline, CDR1 is MGHRA and CDR2 is YSYEKL. V lost 7 bases to trimming and J lost 4 bases, with 14 bases between them.

The chain has TRBV27 and TRBJ2-2; the match to TRBD2 covers 10 bases. Germline-derived CDR1 and CDR2 are MNHEY and SMNVEV (reference sequence). The V segment lost 5 bases and the J segment 3 bases; nucleotides outside the gene matches: 6. The CDR3 consists of 16 residues. The DNA for the CDR3 is TGTGCCAGCAGTCCAACTAGCGGGGAATACACCGGGGAGCTGTTTTTT. Translated: CASSPTSGEYTGELFF.

The chain recombines TRBV19 with TRBJ1-5, with a weak D call TRBD1 (6 bases). Trimming removed 6 bases from V and 7 bases from J, with 19 bases in between. This CDR3 has 15 residues. Germline V gene lookup returns CDR1 LNHDA and CDR2 SQIVND (reference sequence). This chain's CDR3 is CASSKDRKKRQPQHF. In nucleotides, the CDR3 is TGTGCCAGTAGCAAAGACAGGAAGAAACGGCAGCCCCAGCATTTT.

The rearrangement links TRBV9 to TRBJ2-3, with 15 bases lining up with TRBD2. Losses at the gene ends were 5 bases for V and 5 bases for J; bases not matched to a gene: 12. Germline CDR1 SGDLS, CDR2 YYNGEE. CDR3 length equals 18 residues. CDR3 sequence (DNA): TGTGCCAGCAGTCCTCCCTGGACTAGCGGGGGGGTTGGAGATACGCAGTATTTT. Amino acids: CASSPPWTSGGVGDTQYF. Supplemented by reference TRBV9 and TRBJ2-3, the full variable domain reads DSGVTQTPKHLITATGQRVTLRCSPRSGDLSVYWYQQSLDQGLQFLIQYYNGEERAKGNILERFSAQQFPDLHSELNLSSLELGDSALYFCASSPPWTSGGVGDTQYFGPGTRLTVL.

The rearrangement uses TRBV6-1 and TRBJ2-1, with D perhaps assigned TRBD1 or TRBD2 (5 bases each). V was clipped by 7 bases and J by 5 bases, with 15 bases between them. There are 14 residues in the CDR3. Germline CDR1 MNHNS, CDR2 SASEGT. CDR3 sequence: CASNEGPYHNEQFF. CDR3 nucleotides: TGTGCCAGCAATGAGGGGCCGTACCACAATGAGCAGTTCTTC.